The 18 T cell receptor beta chains below were found in one sample sequenced in a study of CD8 T cells in ankylosing spondylitis. TCRdb itself ran the 5' RACE reads through MiXCR, one entry per CDR3 protein. Of 250,000 to 350,000 distinct CDR3 sequences detected, around 21% appear once; the ten largest clones hold about 3.7%. What was sequenced was blood, either unsorted or a sorted T cell fraction (not recorded which). The receptor set was obtained from a female donor with ankylosing spondylitis or in good health (not recorded which).

The V gene is TRBV20-1, the J gene TRBJ2-3, with 10 bases lining up with TRBD2. V was clipped by 0 bases and J by 4 bases; unmatched bases: 7. CDR3 length equals 16 residues. Germline CDR1 is DFQATT and CDR2 is SNEGSKA (reference sequence). The CDR3 region has the DNA TGCAGTGCTAGAGATGCCAGCGGGAGGGCCCCAGATACGCAGTATTTT. It yields the protein CSARDASGRAPDTQYF.

This rearrangement joins TRBV11-2 to TRBJ2-2; TRBD1 is a possible D gene (6 bases). Germline CDR1 SGHAT, CDR2 FQNNGV. The CDR3 is made up of 14 amino acids. Trimming removed 8 bases from V and 0 bases from J, with 10 bases in between. The CDR3: CASARGSNTGELFF. The CDR3 region has the DNA TGTGCCAGCGCGAGGGGGTCGAACACCGGGGAGCTGTTTTTT.

A few counts support this clonotype. This chain uses TRBV6-2 or TRBV6-3 with TRBJ2-1; maybe TRBD2 (6 bases). The CDR3 spans 12 residues. Germline CDR1 is MNHEY and CDR2 is SVGEGT. V shed 6 bases and J shed 7 bases, with 10 bases lying between them. CDR3 protein: CASSSTRNEQFF. CDR3 DNA sequence: TGTGCCAGCAGCTCGACTAGGAATGAGCAGTTCTTC.

This clonotype was seen more than once but under ten times. The chain recombines TRBV11-2 with TRBJ2-7, with 13 positions matching TRBD2. J was trimmed by 5 bases and V by 4 bases; bases with no gene match: 2. Germline V gene data show CDR1 as SGHAT and CDR2 as FQNNGV. The CDR3 totals 14 residues. CDR3 coding DNA: TGTGCCAGCAGCTCACTAGCGGGAGGGAACGAGCAGTACTTC. Protein: CASSSLAGGNEQYF.

The genes are TRBV20-1 and TRBJ2-2; 7 nucleotides match TRBD1. Germline V gene lookup returns CDR1 DFQATT and CDR2 SNEGSKA (reference sequence). This CDR3 has 14 amino acids. V was clipped by 3 bases and J by 4 bases; unmatched bases: 5. The CDR3: CSARGQTTTGELFF. For the CDR3, the DNA is TGCAGTGCTAGGGGACAGACAACCACCGGGGAGCTGTTTTTT.

The chain carries TRBV24-1 and TRBJ2-3; perhaps TRBD1 as D (6 bases). The germline V and J ends were trimmed by 4 bases and 4 bases, with 8 bases remaining between them. Germline V gene sequence: CDR1 KGHDR, CDR2 SFDVKD. The length of the CDR3 is 13 residues. The CDR3 DNA sequence: TGTGCCACCAGTGACAGGGGAGCAGATACGCAGTATTTT. It specifies CATSDRGADTQYF.

This clonotype was seen only a few times. This sequence joins TRBV5-5 and TRBJ1-2; no clear D. The CDR3 is 16 amino acids. The germline V gene encodes CDR1 SGHKS and CDR2 YYEKEE (reference sequence). The ends were cut back, 1 base at V and 0 bases at J, with 13 bases in the middle. This chain's CDR3 is CASSLMISRTNYGYTF. CDR3 sequence (DNA): TGTGCCAGCAGCTTGATGATCAGCAGGACTAACTATGGCTACACCTTC.

This clonotype occurred a few times. This chain uses TRBV29-1 with TRBJ2-1, with TRBD1 identical over 9 bases. Germline V gives CDR1 SQVTM, CDR2 ANQGSEA. This CDR3 has 14 residues. The V gene end was trimmed by 3 bases and the J gene end by 6 bases; junction bases not matched to a gene: 6. CDR3 in DNA: TGCAGCGTTGAGGGACAGGGAGCTAGCAATGAGCAGTTCTTC. This sequence encodes CSVEGQGASNEQFF.

The gene calls are TRBV12-3 or TRBV12-4 and TRBJ2-7, with TRBD1 matching over 7 bases. The CDR3 consists of 16 residues. J gave up 0 bases and V 5 bases, and 10 bases lay outside the gene matches. The DNA for the CDR3 is TGTGCCAGCAGTCCCCGACAGGGAGCGAGCTCCTACGAGCAGTACTTC. Translation gives CASSPRQGASSYEQYF.

This chain uses TRBV6-5 with TRBJ2-1; D is perhaps TRBD2 (5 bases). The CDR3 length is 13 residues. The V and J ends lost 2 bases and 9 bases respectively, with 11 bases between them. Germline CDR1 reads MNHEY; CDR2 reads SVGAGI. This CDR3 is CASSYGATTEQFF. The CDR3 DNA reads as TGTGCCAGCAGTTACGGCGCGACTACTGAGCAGTTCTTC.

This clonotype was observed a handful of times. J is TRBJ2-7 and V is TRBV7-8; TRBD2 is a possible D gene (6 bases). Germline CDR1 reads SGHVS; CDR2 reads FQNEAQ. The CDR3 totals 16 residues. V gave up 0 bases and J gave up 1 base, with 13 bases separating them. The CDR3 nucleotides read TGTGCCAGCAGCTTAGCGTGGGGGACTTCTTCCTACGAGCAGTACTTC. Translation gives CASSLAWGTSSYEQYF.

V and J are TRBV5-1 and TRBJ2-3; D might be TRBD2 (5 bases). Trimming stripped 0 bases from V and 6 bases from J, with 8 bases between. This CDR3 has 13 residues. Germline CDR1 and CDR2: SGHRS and YFSETQ. The CDR3 sequence: CASSLASGDTQYF. DNA for the CDR3: TGCGCCAGCAGCTTGGCCAGCGGCGATACGCAGTATTTT.

The chain has TRBV7-9 and TRBJ2-7, with D unresolved. Germline V gene sequence: CDR1 SEHNR, CDR2 FQNEAQ (reference sequence). Trimming removed 5 bases at V and 7 bases at J, with 9 bases between. The CDR3 is 11 residues long. CDR3: CASSPVREQYF. The CDR3, as DNA: TGTGCCAGCAGCCCGGTAAGGGAGCAGTACTTC.

This rearrangement joins TRBV10-2 to TRBJ1-2, with no clear D. CDR3 size: 13 residues. V gave up 10 bases and J gave up 5 bases, with 17 bases separating them. CDR1 is WSHSY and CDR2 is SAAADI in the germline V gene. The chain's CDR3 is CATLGLQIYGYTF. The CDR3 DNA reads TGCGCCACCCTGGGGTTACAGATTTATGGCTACACCTTC.

CDR3 amino acids: CASGLTGDNSPLHF. The CDR3 DNA reads as TGTGCCAGCGGACTGACTGGAGACAATTCACCCCTCCACTTT. The chain carries TRBV9 and TRBJ1-6, with no clear D. From germline, CDR1 is SGDLS and CDR2 YYNGEE. The V gene lost 7 bases and the J gene lost 7 bases, with 15 bases spanning the gap. CDR3 length: 14 residues.

Only a few counts were recorded for this clonotype. The CDR3 DNA reads as TGTGCCAGCACCTCTCGTCCCGGGGAGCTGTTTTTT. It yields the protein CASTSRPGELFF. The genes are TRBV5-4 and TRBJ2-2; D is unclear. The V end lost 6 bases, the J end lost 6 bases, and 9 bases lay between the germline ends. The V gene's germline CDR1 is SGHNT and CDR2 YYREEE (reference sequence). This CDR3 contains 12 residues. The whole variable domain, remainder taken from reference TRBV5-4 and TRBJ2-2, is ETGVTQSPTHLIKTRGQQVTLRCSSQSGHNTVSWYQQALGQGPQFIFQYYREEENGRGNFPPRFSGLQFPNYSSELNVNALELDDSALYLCASTSRPGELFFGEGSRLTVL.

This clonotype was found many times. V and J are TRBV29-1 and TRBJ2-3; D gene uncertain. CDR3 length: 11 amino acids. V was clipped by 4 bases and J by 2 bases, with 4 bases between them. The V gene's germline CDR1 is SQVTM and CDR2 ANQGSEA. The CDR3 sequence: CSVGFTDTQYF. As DNA, the CDR3 is TGCAGCGTTGGGTTCACAGATACGCAGTATTTT.

This clonotype was seen many times. CDR3: CASSLGRTEAFF. The CDR3 coding sequence is TGTGCCAGCAGCTTGGGACGGACTGAAGCTTTCTTT. V and J are TRBV7-9 and TRBJ1-1; weak D call: TRBD1 (5 bases). The CDR3 is made up of 12 amino acids. Deletions cut 3 bases from V and 5 bases from J, with 7 bases between. Per the germline V gene, CDR1 is SEHNR and CDR2 is FQNEAQ (reference sequence).